This TCR beta chain was retrieved from a study of T-cell reconstitution after alpha-beta-depleted transplantation in children. Unique molecular identifiers featured in how the TCRbeta library was prepared. From the PCR reads, TCRdb called clonotypes with MiXCR, one entry per CDR3 protein. The repertoire includes roughly 400,000 distinct CDR3 sequences, about 20% of them detected once, and 3.8% sits in the top ten. The CDR3 is made up of 12 amino acids. The ends were cut back, 3 bases at V and 5 bases at J, with 8 bases in the middle. Germline assignment: CDR1 SQVTM and CDR2 ANQGSEA. The chain couples TRBV29-1 to TRBJ2-1; a possible D gene is TRBD1 (5 bases). The receptor was derived from a human donor who donated a stem cell graft to a child with acute myeloid leukemia. Sequencing was performed on PBMCs from the stem cell graft donor, taken from the stem cell graft. CDR3 coding DNA: TGCAGCGTTGAGCCCAGGGACAATGAGCAGTTCTTC. It yields the protein CSVEPRDNEQFF.